A selection of T cell receptor beta chains follows, all from one sample in a study of blood T cell repertoires in COVID-19. Produced via immunoSEQ multiplex PCR; TCRdb's table is partial and in-frame only. Among approximately 140,000 clones, approximately 84% were seen once, and the ten largest hold about 1.3%. Sequencing input: peripheral blood. The receptor source for this set is a man between 60 and 75 years old with acute or convalescent COVID-19. CDR3s include the opening cysteine and the closing phenylalanine or tryptophan. The D gene is left open where the match is weak. A clone size is listed for some rows: how often the clone was seen (once, few, many), or a class if it is expanded.

j_gene	v_gene	abundance	d_gene	CDR3aa	CDR3nt
TRBJ1-1	TRBV5-4	NA	NA	CASSPQGGVNTEAFF	TGTGCCAGCAGCCCCCAAGGAGGGGTGAACACTGAAGCTTTCTTT
TRBJ1-2	TRBV11-2	NA	NA	CASSLDPGRVTNYGYTF	TGTGCCAGCAGCTTAGATCCGGGCAGGGTAACTAACTATGGCTACACCTTC
TRBJ2-3	TRBV3-1/TRBV3-2	few	NA	CASSQGGTQYF	TGTGCCAGCAGCCAGGGAGGTACGCAGTATTTT
TRBJ1-2	TRBV9	once	TRBD1	CASSVATGYDGYTF	TGTGCCAGCAGCGTAGCGACAGGGTACGATGGCTACACCTTC
TRBJ1-5	TRBV27	few	TRBD1	CATRQGINQPQHF	TGTGCCACCCGACAGGGGATTAATCAGCCCCAGCATTTT
TRBJ2-1	TRBV7-3	NA	NA	CASSKGRGDNEQFF	TGTGCCAGCAGCAAGGGCAGGGGTGATAATGAGCAGTTCTTC
TRBJ2-7	TRBV7-3	NA	TRBD1	CASSYTGQGAYEQYF	TGTGCCAGCAGTTACACGGGGCAGGGGGCCTACGAGCAGTACTTC
TRBJ2-7	TRBV5-3	NA	TRBD1	CARSRTGAEQYF	TGTGCCAGAAGCAGGACAGGGGCCGAGCAGTACTTC
TRBJ2-2	TRBV7-3	NA	TRBD1	CASSLRQGNTGELFF	TGTGCCAGCAGCTTAAGACAGGGAAACACCGGGGAGCTGTTTTTT
TRBJ2-3	TRBV28	NA	TRBD1	CASSLFNRGPTDTQYF	TGTGCCAGCAGTTTATTCAACAGGGGGCCCACAGATACGCAGTATTTT
TRBJ1-2	TRBV19	NA	TRBD1	CASSTTGGAGGYTF	TGTGCCAGTAGTACGACAGGGGGTGCGGGTGGCTACACCTTC
TRBJ2-7	TRBV29-1	once	NA	CSVVQGIDEQYF	TGCAGCGTTGTACAGGGAATAGACGAGCAGTACTTC
TRBJ1-3	TRBV5-1	once	TRBD1	CASSLDRAGNTIYF	TGCGCCAGCAGCCTCGACAGGGCTGGAAACACCATATATTTT
TRBJ2-5	TRBV9	NA	NA	CASSVGGEETQYF	TGTGCCAGCAGCGTAGGAGGTGAAGAGACCCAGTACTTC
TRBJ2-5	TRBV18	NA	NA	CASSGQTETQYF	TGTGCCAGCTCAGGCCAAACGGAGACCCAGTACTTC
TRBJ2-5	TRBV11-2	NA	NA	CASSPRGLETQYF	TGTGCCAGCAGCCCGAGGGGGTTGGAGACCCAGTACTTC
TRBJ2-1	TRBV19	NA	TRBD2	CASTRAGGYNEQFF	TGTGCCAGTACTAGAGCGGGAGGGTACAATGAGCAGTTCTTC
TRBJ1-1	TRBV6-6	once	NA	CASSKGQVNTEAFF	TGTGCCAGCAGTAAAGGTCAGGTGAACACTGAAGCTTTCTTT
TRBJ2-7	TRBV12-5	NA	TRBD1	CASGASGQGIYEQYF	TGTGCTAGTGGTGCCTCGGGACAGGGGATTTACGAGCAGTACTTC
TRBJ2-6	TRBV19	NA	NA	CASSMRYPSGANVLTF	TGTGCCAGTAGTATGCGGTATCCCTCTGGGGCCAACGTCCTGACTTTC
TRBJ2-1	TRBV19	once	NA	CASSIVQGSKQFF	TGTGCCAGTAGTATAGTCCAGGGCTCTAAGCAGTTCTTC
TRBJ1-5	TRBV18	NA	NA	CASGTSGGDQPQHF	TGTGCCAGCGGGACGTCCGGGGGAGATCAGCCCCAGCATTTT
TRBJ2-1	TRBV24-1	NA	NA	CATSGVYNEQFF	TGTGCCACTTCCGGGGTATACAATGAGCAGTTCTTC
TRBJ1-1	TRBV20-1	few	TRBD1	CSASTGTVGTEAFF	TGCAGTGCTAGTACCGGGACAGTGGGCACTGAAGCTTTCTTT
TRBJ1-4	TRBV28	NA	NA	CASSPPAGTVEKLFF	TGTGCCAGCAGCCCACCTGCCGGGACTGTTGAAAAACTGTTTTTT
TRBJ2-7	TRBV18	NA	NA	CASSPLSSYEQYF	TGTGCCAGCTCACCACTTAGCTCCTACGAGCAGTACTTC
TRBJ2-2	TRBV9	NA	TRBD2	CASTRLATNTGELFF	TGTGCCAGCACTCGACTAGCGACGAACACCGGGGAGCTGTTTTTT
TRBJ1-3	TRBV27	NA	NA	CASSPNSGNTIYF	TGTGCCAGCAGTCCAAACTCTGGAAACACCATATATTTT
TRBJ1-3	TRBV5-1	NA	TRBD1	CASSLNYRGDGNTIYF	TGCGCCAGCAGCCTTAATTACAGGGGGGATGGAAACACCATATATTTT
TRBJ2-3	TRBV7-2	few	NA	CASSLDRGLTDTQYF	TGTGCCAGCAGCTTAGATAGGGGACTCACAGATACGCAGTATTTT
TRBJ2-1	TRBV7-3	NA	NA	CASSLGRTDNEQFF	TGTGCCAGCAGCCTAGGGAGAACGGACAATGAGCAGTTCTTC
TRBJ1-3	TRBV7-2	NA	NA	CASSSRGSGNTIYF	TGTGCCAGCAGCTCCAGGGGCTCTGGAAACACCATATATTTT
TRBJ2-2	TRBV24-1	NA	NA	CATSDFAGTGELFF	TGTGCCACCAGTGATTTTGCGGGGACCGGGGAGCTGTTTTTT
TRBJ2-2	TRBV3-1/TRBV3-2	NA	TRBD2	CASSRLTSGYTGELFF	TGTGCCAGCAGCCGTTTGACTAGCGGGTACACCGGGGAGCTGTTTTTT
TRBJ2-1	TRBV27	NA	NA	CASSSGQGGYNEQFF	TGTGCCAGCTCCTCCGGACAGGGAGGGTACAATGAGCAGTTCTTC
TRBJ2-1	TRBV7-6	NA	TRBD2	CASSLGTSGGYNEQFF	TGTGCCAGCAGCCTCGGAACTAGCGGGGGATACAATGAGCAGTTCTTC
TRBJ1-6	TRBV4-1	NA	TRBD1	CASSQVGRLGQGGSPLHF	TGCGCCAGCAGCCAAGTCGGCCGACTGGGACAGGGTGGTTCACCCCTCCACTTT
TRBJ2-1	TRBV20-1	NA	TRBD2	CSASLSSGTYNEQFF	TGCAGTGCTAGTTTAAGTAGCGGGACATACAATGAGCAGTTCTTC
TRBJ2-2	TRBV6-5	NA	TRBD1	CASRRQGSVTGELFF	TGTGCCAGCAGACGACAGGGTTCGGTCACCGGGGAGCTGTTTTTT
TRBJ2-1	TRBV5-6	NA	TRBD2	CASSLGTSGFGEQFF	TGTGCCAGCAGTCTCGGGACTAGCGGGTTTGGAGAGCAGTTCTTC
TRBJ1-1	TRBV9	few	NA	CASSPDWANTEAFF	TGTGCCAGCAGCCCGGACTGGGCTAACACTGAAGCTTTCTTT
TRBJ2-4	TRBV3-1/TRBV3-2	NA	TRBD1	CASSQDLRQGENIQYF	TGTGCCAGCAGCCAAGATCTGCGCCAGGGGGAAAACATTCAGTACTTC
TRBJ2-5	TRBV7-9	NA	TRBD2	CASSPRLAWETQYF	TGTGCCAGCAGCCCCAGACTAGCTTGGGAGACCCAGTACTTC
TRBJ2-4	TRBV21-1	NA	NA	CASSKKDRRVNKNIQYF	TGTGCCAGCAGCAAAAAGGACAGGAGAGTTAACAAAAACATTCAGTACTTC
TRBJ2-7	TRBV11-2	NA	NA	CASSFPGTGGDEQYF	TGTGCCAGCAGCTTCCCTGGGACCGGGGGTGATGAGCAGTACTTC
TRBJ1-5	TRBV3-1/TRBV3-2	NA	NA	CASSLDSNQPQHF	TGTGCCAGCAGCCTAGACAGTAATCAGCCCCAGCATTTT
TRBJ1-3	TRBV5-4	NA	NA	CASSMDPYSGNTIYF	TGTGCCAGCAGCATGGATCCCTACTCTGGAAACACCATATATTTT
TRBJ2-3	TRBV9	NA	NA	CASSPLEGRYTDTQYF	TGTGCCAGCAGCCCCCTCGAGGGCCGATACACAGATACGCAGTATTTT
TRBJ2-5	TRBV10-3	once	TRBD2	CAISEGGGAETQYF	TGTGCCATCAGTGAGGGCGGGGGGGCAGAGACCCAGTACTTC
TRBJ2-1	TRBV4-1	NA	TRBD2	CASSQDSAGGYNEQFF	TGCGCCAGCAGCCAAGATTCCGCGGGGGGCTACAATGAGCAGTTCTTC
TRBJ2-3	TRBV5-1	NA	TRBD2	CASQITGSGGPPDTQYF	TGCGCCAGTCAGATTACAGGGAGCGGGGGACCCCCAGATACGCAGTATTTT
TRBJ2-2	TRBV19	once	TRBD2	CASSVLAGARGTGELFF	TGTGCCAGTAGTGTCCTAGCGGGGGCCCGAGGGACCGGGGAGCTGTTTTTT
TRBJ2-7	TRBV7-9	NA	NA	CASSLGDRYYYEQYF	TGTGCCAGCAGCTTAGGAGACAGGTACTACTACGAGCAGTACTTC